The 4 T cell receptor beta chains listed next were all sequenced from one sample in a study of blood T cell repertoires in COVID-19. Sequenced by immunoSEQ multiplex PCR; TCRdb stores in-frame clones only, minus some. The sample has fewer than 200,000 clones; 75% to 90% are singletons. The material sequenced was peripheral blood. All receptors derive from a woman in her 70s with COVID-19, enrolled during active disease.

The CDR3: CAWSGSGRRTGELFF. The CDR3 DNA follows: TGTGCCTGGAGTGGTAGCGGGAGGAGGACCGGGGAGCTGTTTTTT. This chain uses TRBV30 with TRBJ2-2; 10 bases map to TRBD2. Germline V gene sequence: CDR1 GTSNPN, CDR2 SVGIG (reference sequence). The CDR3 is made up of 15 amino acids. V lost 1 base, J lost 5 bases, and 4 bases stayed unmatched.

This chain connects TRBV19 to TRBJ2-7; possibly TRBD2 for D (6 bases). Germline loops: CDR1 LNHDA, CDR2 SQIVND (reference sequence). The germline V and J ends were trimmed by 5 bases and 5 bases, with 16 bases remaining between them. This CDR3 is 14 amino acids long. CDR3 loop: CASSWGEARNEQYF. Written as DNA, the CDR3 is TGTGCCAGTAGTTGGGGGGAGGCCCGGAACGAGCAGTACTTC.

This rearrangement joins TRBV28 to TRBJ2-7, with 8 bases identical to TRBD2. The CDR3 runs 14 residues. J lost 3 bases, V lost 7 bases, and 8 bases had no gene match. Germline V gene sequence: CDR1 MDHEN, CDR2 SYDVKM. CDR3 amino acids: CASTSGGGSYEQYF. CDR3 DNA sequence: TGTGCCAGCACCTCCGGGGGGGGAAGCTACGAGCAGTACTTC.

The rearrangement links TRBV11-2 to TRBJ1-3; a weak D match, TRBD1 (5 bases). Germline V gene lookup returns CDR1 SGHAT and CDR2 FQNNGV. CDR3 length: 18 residues. V shed 4 bases and J shed 0 bases, with 19 bases lying between them. CDR3 protein: CASSWRAGLKSSGNTIYF. The CDR3 bases are TGTGCCAGCAGCTGGCGAGCAGGGTTAAAAAGCTCTGGAAACACCATATATTTT.